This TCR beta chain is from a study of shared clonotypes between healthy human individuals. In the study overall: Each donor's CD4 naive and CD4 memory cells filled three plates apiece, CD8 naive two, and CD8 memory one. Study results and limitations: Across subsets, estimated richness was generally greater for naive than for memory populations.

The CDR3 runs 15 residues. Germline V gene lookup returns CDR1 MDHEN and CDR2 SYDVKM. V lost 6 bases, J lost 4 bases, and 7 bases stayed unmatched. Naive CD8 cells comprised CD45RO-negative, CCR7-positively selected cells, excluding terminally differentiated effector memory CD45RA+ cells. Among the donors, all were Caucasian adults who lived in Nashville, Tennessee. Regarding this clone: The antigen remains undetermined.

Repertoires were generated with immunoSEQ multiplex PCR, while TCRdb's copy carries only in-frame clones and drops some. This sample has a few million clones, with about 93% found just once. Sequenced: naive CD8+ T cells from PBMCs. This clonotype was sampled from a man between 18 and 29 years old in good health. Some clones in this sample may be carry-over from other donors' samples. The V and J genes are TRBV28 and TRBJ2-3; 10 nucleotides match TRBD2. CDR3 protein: CASRGLADLPDTQYF. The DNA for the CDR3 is TGTGCCAGCAGAGGACTAGCGGACCTACCAGATACGCAGTATTTT.